This paragraph covers one T cell receptor beta chain sequence. No antigen is known for it. The data originate from a study of cytomegalovirus exposure and HLA in healthy donors. Overall study results and limits: A few chains linked to CMV were shown in vitro to be specific for CMV antigens.

Primers for the PCR totalled 60 Vbeta and 13 Jbeta. Measured with immunoSEQ multiplex PCR; TCRdb has only the in-frame clones, and not every one. Of some 150,000 clones detected, about three quarters appear once; the ten largest clones hold approximately 2.9%. Germline CDR1 is SGHRS and CDR2 is YFSETQ. The CDR3 runs 14 residues. Trimming left V 5 bases short and J 3 bases short, with 11 bases between. This TCR was recovered from a man in his forties in good health and CMV-seropositive. V gene TRBV5-1 combines with J gene TRBJ2-2, with D hard to call. Input material: PBMCs. The CDR3 spells CASSFDGDTGELFF. CDR3 bases: TGCGCCAGCAGTTTTGACGGAGACACCGGGGAGCTGTTTTTT.